Sequencing of this TCR beta chain was carried out in a study of T cells in Graves' hyperthyroidism and ophthalmopathy (dated by TCRdb to between 2017 and 2020). Study-level background: Peripheral blood samples were taken at initial diagnosis, before any treatment was given. To identify TCR V-J signatures that set the groups apart, the researchers used a discovery cohort of 100 or so patients, made up of roughly 45 with Graves' ophthalmopathy and about 55 with stable Graves' hyperthyroidism. Whether ophthalmopathy could be predicted prospectively was tested in an independent validation cohort made up of some 20 hyperthyroidism patients plus 17 patients who later progressed to ophthalmopathy. The 90 to 100 discovery patients were randomly split 7:3 into training and test sets. In addition, the study compared T-cell repertoires in thyroid tissue and in blood from roughly 6 Graves' hyperthyroidism patients. After blood sampling, hyperthyroidism patients were treated with methimazole at a starting dose of 30 mg daily, and ophthalmopathy patients were treated with high-dose intravenous methylprednisolone. According to the paper, TCR Vbeta CDR3 sequencing was carried out on roughly 130 peripheral blood samples, which came from fewer than 50 ophthalmopathy, 80 or so hyperthyroidism and about 17 progressor patients. Points the paper makes about the study in general: Sample size was not statistically predetermined, and investigators were not blinded to group allocation. A model built on a 13 V-J signature distinguished ophthalmopathy from stable hyperthyroidism, reaching about 88% sensitivity and about 81% specificity in cross-validation and 80%/75% in testing. Most expanded thyroid clonotypes (frequency above 0.001) were also found in blood, which suggests that blood repertoires may mirror thyroid immune responses. In validation, the model predicted progression to ophthalmopathy with over 60% sensitivity and 72% to 75% specificity, a median of about 6 months before onset.

Ophthalmopathy patients had moderately to severely active disease, with a Clinical Activity Score of 3 or more, a NOSPECS grade of 4 or more, and a disease duration of less than 3 months. Any patient with an uncontrolled infection, another autoimmune disease, pregnancy or lactation was excluded. Diagnoses relied on clinical symptoms, serum thyroxine and TRAb, thyroid ultrasound and orbital computed tomography. PBMCs were isolated from approximately 10 ml of fresh peripheral blood by Ficoll-Paque density gradient centrifugation. Trizol reagent was used to extract total RNA, and RNA quality was then checked on an Agilent 2100 Bioanalyzer. Trimming costs V 5 bases and J 3 bases, and their ends lie 14 bases apart. For CDR1 and CDR2, the germline V gene lists MDHEN and SYDVKM. Inclusive of the bounding cysteine and phenylalanine, the CDR3 is 15 residues long. The only DNA kept is the CDR3, 45 bases in frame from the first base.

This clonotype has a count of ten or more. Its antigen target is currently unknown. Base qualities are not at hand, and no much larger clone is one base apart. Amplification of TCR beta CDR3 regions was carried out from RNA transcripts. The TCR CDR3 was subjected to a first round of RT-PCR using the HTBI primer set and the Qiagen OneStep RT-PCR kit. Libraries were constructed in a second round of multiplex PCR, after which size selection and purification were performed. The libraries were sequenced on an Illumina HiSeq2000 using paired-end 100 bp reads. As for how the authors treated the data: Raw data were processed with SOAPnuke, discarding reads with adapters, uncalled bases, mean Phred below 15, or no exact constant-primer or identifier match. High-quality paired reads were merged using COPE v1.2.5, and each unique nucleotide sequence was defined as a clonotype. MiTCR v1.1 was used to align the clonotypes against IMGT TRBV, TRBD and TRBJ reference segments. The analysis was restricted to V-J combinations with a frequency above 0.0001, which together covered 99.2% of the repertoires. A TCS score was defined as the ratio of F50 (clonal expansion) to E x V (chaos), with BLOSUM62-based TCRdist applied between CDR3 peptides within each V-J. Welch's t-statistics and random forest reduced some 510 V-J features to around 14, which were used in a naive Bayes classifier (R e1071). The Morisita-Horn index was used to measure how similar the thyroid and blood repertoires were. TCRdb passed the public sequencing reads through fastp at Q25 and MiXCR, retaining productive beta sequences. Merged by CDR3 protein, the rows form single entries marked with the most common genes and DNA. TCRdb's processing, not the study's, gives the V and J calls here. A total of roughly 560,000 distinct CDR3 sequences appear in this sample, 14% to 15% of them only once. Around 4.5% of the sample lies in the top ten.

The source is a middle-aged woman with Graves' ophthalmopathy. Sequenced: blood. The chain couples TRBV28 to TRBJ1-5; no D gene call is confident. The CDR3 corresponds to CASSPEAAVNQPQHF. In nucleotides, the sequence is TGTGCCAGCAGTCCAGAGGCGGCAGTCAATCAGCCCCAGCATTTT.